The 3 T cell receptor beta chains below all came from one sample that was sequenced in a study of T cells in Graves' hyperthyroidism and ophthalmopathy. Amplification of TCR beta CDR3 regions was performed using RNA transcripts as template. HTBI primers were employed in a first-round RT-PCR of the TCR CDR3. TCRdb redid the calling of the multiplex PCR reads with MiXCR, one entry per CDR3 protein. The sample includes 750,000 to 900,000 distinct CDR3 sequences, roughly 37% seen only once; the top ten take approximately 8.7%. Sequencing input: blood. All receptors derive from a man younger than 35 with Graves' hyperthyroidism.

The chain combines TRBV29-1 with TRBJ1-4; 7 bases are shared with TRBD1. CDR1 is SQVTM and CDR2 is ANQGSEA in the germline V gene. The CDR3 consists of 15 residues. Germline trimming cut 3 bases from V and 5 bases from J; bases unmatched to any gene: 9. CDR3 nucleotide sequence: TGCAGCGTTGAGCTCGGGGACAGTTACAATGAAAAACTGTTTTTT. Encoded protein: CSVELGDSYNEKLFF.

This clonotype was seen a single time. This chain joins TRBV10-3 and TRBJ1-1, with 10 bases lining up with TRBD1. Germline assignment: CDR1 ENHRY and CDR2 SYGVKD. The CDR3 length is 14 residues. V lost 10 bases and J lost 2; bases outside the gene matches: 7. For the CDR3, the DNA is TGTGCCACCGGGACAGGGGAAATAAACACTGAAGCTTTCTTT. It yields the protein CATGTGEINTEAFF.

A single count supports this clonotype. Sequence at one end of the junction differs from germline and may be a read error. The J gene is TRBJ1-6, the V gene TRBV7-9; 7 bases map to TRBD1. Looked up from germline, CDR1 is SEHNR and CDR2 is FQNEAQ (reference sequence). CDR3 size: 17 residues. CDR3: CASSRFNAGTANSPLHF. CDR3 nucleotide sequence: TGCGCCAGCAGCCGGTTTAACGCAGGGACAGCCAATTCACCCCTCCACTTT.